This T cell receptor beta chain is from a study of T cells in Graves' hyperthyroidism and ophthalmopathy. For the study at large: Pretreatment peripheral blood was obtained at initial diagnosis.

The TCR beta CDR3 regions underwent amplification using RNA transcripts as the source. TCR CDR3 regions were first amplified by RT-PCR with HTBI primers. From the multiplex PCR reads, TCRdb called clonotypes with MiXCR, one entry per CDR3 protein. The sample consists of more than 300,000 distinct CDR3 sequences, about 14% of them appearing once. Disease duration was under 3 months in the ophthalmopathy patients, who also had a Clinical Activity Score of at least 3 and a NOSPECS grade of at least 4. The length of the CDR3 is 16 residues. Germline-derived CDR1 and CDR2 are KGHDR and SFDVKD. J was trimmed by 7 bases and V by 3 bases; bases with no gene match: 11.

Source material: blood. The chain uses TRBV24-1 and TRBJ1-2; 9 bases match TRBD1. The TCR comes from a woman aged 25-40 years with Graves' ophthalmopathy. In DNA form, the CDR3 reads TGTGCCACCAGTGATGGAGACAGGGGGACGAAGGGTGGCTACACCTTC. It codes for CATSDGDRGTKGGYTF.